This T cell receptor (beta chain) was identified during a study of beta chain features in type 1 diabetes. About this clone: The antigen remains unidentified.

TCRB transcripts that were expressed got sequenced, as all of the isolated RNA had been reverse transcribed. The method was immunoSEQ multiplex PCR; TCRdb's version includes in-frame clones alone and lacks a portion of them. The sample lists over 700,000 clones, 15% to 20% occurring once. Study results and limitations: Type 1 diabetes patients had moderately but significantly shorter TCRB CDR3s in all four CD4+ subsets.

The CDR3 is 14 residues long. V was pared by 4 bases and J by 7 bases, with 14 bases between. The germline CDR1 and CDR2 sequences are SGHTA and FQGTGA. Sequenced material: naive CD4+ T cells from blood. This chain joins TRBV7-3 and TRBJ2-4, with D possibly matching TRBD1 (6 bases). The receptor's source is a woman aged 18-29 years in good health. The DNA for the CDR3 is TGTGCCAGCAGCTCCCCCGGACAGTTCAACATTCAGTACTTC. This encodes CASSSPGQFNIQYF.